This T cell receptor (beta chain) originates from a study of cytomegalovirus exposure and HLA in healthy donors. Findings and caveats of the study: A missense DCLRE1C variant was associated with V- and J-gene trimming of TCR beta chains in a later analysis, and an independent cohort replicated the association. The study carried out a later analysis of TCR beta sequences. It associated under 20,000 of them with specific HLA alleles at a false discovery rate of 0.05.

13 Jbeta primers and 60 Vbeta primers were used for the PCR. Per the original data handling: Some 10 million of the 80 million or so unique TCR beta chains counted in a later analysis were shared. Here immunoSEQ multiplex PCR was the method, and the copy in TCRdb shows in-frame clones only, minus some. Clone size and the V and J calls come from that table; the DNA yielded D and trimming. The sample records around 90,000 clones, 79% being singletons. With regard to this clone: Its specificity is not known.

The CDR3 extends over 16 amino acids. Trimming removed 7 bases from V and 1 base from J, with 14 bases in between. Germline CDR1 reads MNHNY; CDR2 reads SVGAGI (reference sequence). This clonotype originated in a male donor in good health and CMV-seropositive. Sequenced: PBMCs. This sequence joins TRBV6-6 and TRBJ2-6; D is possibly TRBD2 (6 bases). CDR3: CASTPARGSGANVLTF. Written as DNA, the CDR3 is TGTGCCAGCACCCCGGCTCGGGGGTCTGGGGCCAACGTCCTGACTTTC.